Listed below are T cell receptor beta chains from one sample, sequenced in a study of blood T cell repertoires in COVID-19. Sequenced by immunoSEQ multiplex PCR; TCRdb stores in-frame clones only, minus some. The table records about 140,000 clones, roughly 80% of them present only once. Sequences were obtained from peripheral blood. These receptor sequences come from a woman between 45 and 60 years old with active or convalescent COVID-19. Each CDR3 is given with its conserved first and last residue. A D gene is named only where the DNA matches it firmly. Where a row states a size, it is once, few, many or the class of an expanded clone; other rows omit it.

J gene	V gene	clone size	D gene	CDR3 DNA	CDR3 protein
TRBJ2-5	TRBV3-1/TRBV3-2	.	.	TGTGCCAGCAGCCATTTAGGACTCAAAGAGACCCAGTACTTC	CASSHLGLKETQYF
TRBJ1-4	TRBV2	.	TRBD1	TGTGCCAGCAGCGGGGAGGGCAGGGGGCCAATATGGGATGAAAAACTGTTTTTT	CASSGEGRGPIWDEKLFF
TRBJ1-2	TRBV24-1	.	.	TGTGCCACCAGTGATTCGAGGGGGAACTATGGCTACACCTTC	CATSDSRGNYGYTF
TRBJ2-1	TRBV3-1/TRBV3-2	once	TRBD2	TGTGCCAGCAGCCGCAGACTAGCGGGGGATTACAATGAGCAGTTCTTC	CASSRRLAGDYNEQFF
TRBJ2-5	TRBV7-2	once	TRBD1	TGTGCCAGCAGCGTTGACAGGGGCAAGACCCAGTACTTC	CASSVDRGKTQYF
TRBJ1-1	TRBV11-2	.	.	TGTGCCAGCAGCTTAGCAGGGGCCGTGTCTGAAGCTTTCTTT	CASSLAGAVSEAFF
TRBJ1-1	TRBV6-5	once	.	TGTGCCAGCAGTTACTCGATTGGAAACAGAGAAGCTTTCTTT	CASSYSIGNREAFF
TRBJ1-4	TRBV18	.	TRBD1	TGTGCCAGCTCATCCGCCCGGGACAGGGACGGGACTAATGAAAAACTGTTTTTT	CASSSARDRDGTNEKLFF
TRBJ2-2	TRBV11-3	.	.	TGTGCCAGCAGCTTAGGCGTCACCGGGGAGCTGTTTTTT	CASSLGVTGELFF
TRBJ2-1	TRBV5-1	.	TRBD2	TGCGCCTGTTCTCCTCTAGCGGGCAATGAGCAGTTCTTC	CACSPLAGNEQFF
TRBJ1-1	TRBV4-3	few	.	TGCGCCAGCAGCCAAGAACCGGCCCGGGGTGACACTGAAGCTTTCTTT	CASSQEPARGDTEAFF
TRBJ1-5	TRBV19	many	.	TGTGCCAGTAGTATAGGGCTGGCGGTAAGCAATCAGCCCCAGCATTTT	CASSIGLAVSNQPQHF
TRBJ2-4	TRBV7-2	.	.	TGTGCCAGCAGCTTAGATCCAGTCCAAAACATTCAGTACTTC	CASSLDPVQNIQYF
TRBJ1-6	TRBV7-9	once	.	TGTGCCAGCAGCTTCGGGACTGCCGATTCACCCCTCCACTTT	CASSFGTADSPLHF
TRBJ1-2	TRBV30	.	.	TGTGCCTGGAGCACAGCCTATGGCTACACCTTC	CAWSTAYGYTF
TRBJ2-6	TRBV6-6	.	TRBD2	TGTGCCATTCGGACTAGCGGAGTCTCTGGGGCCAACGTCCTGACTTTC	CAIRTSGVSGANVLTF
TRBJ1-1	TRBV14	.	.	TGTGCCAGCAGCCTCAAGCCTATGAACACTGAAGCTTTCTTT	CASSLKPMNTEAFF
TRBJ1-1	TRBV7-2	.	.	TGTGCCAGCAGCTTTCAGGGGTTCACTGAAGCTTTCTTT	CASSFQGFTEAFF
TRBJ1-4	TRBV15	.	TRBD1	TGTGCCACCAGCAAGGACAGGGCATCCAATGAAAAACTGTTTTTT	CATSKDRASNEKLFF
TRBJ1-6	TRBV11-2	once	.	TGTGCCAGCAGCTTACTCCCTACCTATAATTCACCCCTCCACTTT	CASSLLPTYNSPLHF
TRBJ2-5	TRBV4-2	once	.	TGTGCCAGCAGCCAGCCTACCAGGGCAGAGGAGACCCAGTACTTC	CASSQPTRAEETQYF
TRBJ2-5	TRBV7-2	few	.	TGTGCCAGCAGCTTAGTATCGAGCGCCCAAGAGACCCAGTACTTC	CASSLVSSAQETQYF
TRBJ2-1	TRBV11-2	few	TRBD2	TGTGCCAGCAGCTCCCCACCTAGCGGCCTCTACAATGAGCAGTTCTTC	CASSSPPSGLYNEQFF
TRBJ1-2	TRBV4-2	.	.	TGTGCCAGCAGCCAGGCGACAAGGCCGCTTAACTATGGCTACACCTTC	CASSQATRPLNYGYTF
TRBJ1-3	TRBV28	.	.	TGTGCCAGCAGCCGAACATGGGCGTACGGAAACACCATATATTTT	CASSRTWAYGNTIYF
TRBJ1-5	TRBV7-8	.	TRBD1	TGTGCCAGCAGCTCGGGTAGGGGGCTCTATCAGCCCCAGCATTTT	CASSSGRGLYQPQHF
TRBJ2-7	TRBV3-1/TRBV3-2	once	.	TGTGCCAGCAGCCAAGACCAGTACGAGCAGTACTTC	CASSQDQYEQYF
TRBJ1-2	TRBV23-1	.	TRBD1	TGCGCCAGCATCCAAGGGGACAGTCCCAACTATGGCTACACCTTC	CASIQGDSPNYGYTF
TRBJ2-2	TRBV6-5	.	TRBD1	TGTGCCAGCAGGACAGGGGCCCCAAACACCGGGGAGCTGTTTTTT	CASRTGAPNTGELFF
TRBJ1-6	TRBV2	many	TRBD1	TGTGCCAGCGAAACAGGGGATAATTCACCCCTCCACTTT	CASETGDNSPLHF
TRBJ2-5	TRBV5-6	.	TRBD2	TGTGCCAGCAGCTTGTGGCTAGCGGCCAATCAGGCCCAGTACTTC	CASSLWLAANQAQYF
TRBJ2-3	TRBV9	.	.	TGTGCCAGCAGTCTTAGCGCCATCACAGATACGCAGTATTTT	CASSLSAITDTQYF
TRBJ2-1	TRBV3-1/TRBV3-2	once	.	TGTGCCAGCAGCCAAGATGGGGGACTGCTAAATGAGCAGTTCTTC	CASSQDGGLLNEQFF
TRBJ1-2	TRBV6-5	few	TRBD1	TGTGCCAGCACGGCAGGGGGTAACTATGGCTACACCTTC	CASTAGGNYGYTF
TRBJ2-7	TRBV28	.	TRBD1	TGTGCCAGCTGGGACAGGACCTCCCCCGAGCAGTACTTC	CASWDRTSPEQYF
TRBJ1-3	TRBV7-8	few	.	TGTGCCAGCAGCTTAGCGGACATCTCTGGAAACACCATATATTTT	CASSLADISGNTIYF
TRBJ1-2	TRBV5-4	few	.	TGTGCCAGCAGCTTGGTTACAAGCAGGGAAGGCTATGGCTACACCTTC	CASSLVTSREGYGYTF
TRBJ1-1	TRBV4-2	once	.	TGTGCCAGCAGCCAAGGGTTGGCGGACACTTCCATGAACACTGAAGCTTTCTTT	CASSQGLADTSMNTEAFF
TRBJ2-5	TRBV9	.	.	TGTGCCAGCAGCCGTACAGGGCCGGGAGAGACCCAGTACTTC	CASSRTGPGETQYF